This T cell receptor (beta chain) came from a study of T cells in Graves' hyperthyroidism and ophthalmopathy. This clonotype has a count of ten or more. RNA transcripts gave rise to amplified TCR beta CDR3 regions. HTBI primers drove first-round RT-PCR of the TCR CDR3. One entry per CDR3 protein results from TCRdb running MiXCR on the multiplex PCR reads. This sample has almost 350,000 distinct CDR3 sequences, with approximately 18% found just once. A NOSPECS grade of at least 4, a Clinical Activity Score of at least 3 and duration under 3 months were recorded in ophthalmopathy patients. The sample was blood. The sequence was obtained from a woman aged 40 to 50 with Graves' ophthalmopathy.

The CDR3 DNA sequence: TGTGCCAGCTCAGACAGGGACACTGAAGCTTTCTTT. It translates to CASSDRDTEAFF. V gene TRBV18 combines with J gene TRBJ1-1, with 7 nucleotides matching TRBD1. The CDR3 consists of 12 residues. Looked up from germline, CDR1 is KGHSH and CDR2 is LQKENI. The ends lost 5 bases at V and 3 bases at J; junction bases unmatched: 0.